Following are 24 T cell receptor beta chains from one sample sequenced in a study of cytotoxic CD8 clonotypes in ibrutinib-treated CLL. Only in-frame clones appear in the TCRdb table, and some are missing; sequencing was by immunoSEQ multiplex PCR. The data contain under 150,000 clones, about 84% of them singletons. Here the sequenced sample was PBMCs, taken after 36 months of ibrutinib treatment. The origin of the receptors is a human donor with chronic lymphocytic leukemia.

The V and J genes are TRBV6-5 and TRBJ1-1, with D possibly matching TRBD1 (5 bases). Trimming stripped 6 bases from V and 8 bases from J, with 16 bases between. The CDR3 length is 13 residues. CDR1 and CDR2 (germline): MNHEY, SVGAGI. As DNA, the CDR3 is TGTGCCAGCAGCCTGGGACGAGCACTGGAAGCTTTCTTT. Its protein product is CASSLGRALEAFF.

The chain employs TRBV29-1 and TRBJ2-1; a possible D gene is TRBD2 (6 bases). This CDR3 has 12 amino acids. V lost 5 bases, J lost 7 bases, and 12 bases lay in between. CDR1 is SQVTM and CDR2 is ANQGSEA in the germline V gene. Here the CDR3 DNA reads TGCAGCGTTTACGGGAGTGGGAATGAGCAGTTCTTC. It codes for CSVYGSGNEQFF.

The gene calls are TRBV19 and TRBJ2-1; 9 bases match TRBD2. Germline lookup yields CDR1 LNHDA and CDR2 SQIVND (reference sequence). J was trimmed by 4 bases and V by 1 base; bases with no gene match: 2. This CDR3 is built from 15 residues. Written as DNA, the CDR3 is TGTGCCAGTAGTATAGGCGGGAGGGGGTACAATGAGCAGTTCTTC. Its translation is CASSIGGRGYNEQFF.

The chain employs TRBV5-6 and TRBJ1-4; 9 positions agree with TRBD1. V trimming: 2 bases; J trimming: 7 bases; junction bases outside the gene matches: 3. Germline V lookup: CDR1 SGHDT, CDR2 YYEEEE. The CDR3 loop spans 14 amino acids. The CDR3 DNA sequence: TGTGCCAGCAGCTTTGGGACAGGGCCTGAAAAACTGTTTTTT. Its protein product is CASSFGTGPEKLFF. The full variable domain, rest sourced from reference TRBV5-6 and TRBJ1-4, is DAGVTQSPTHLIKTRGQQVTLRCSPKSGHDTVSWYQQALGQGPQFIFQYYEEEERQRGNFPDRFSGHQFPNYSSELNVNALLLGDSALYLCASSFGTGPEKLFFGSGTQLSVL.

The table lists this clone with a few counts. This chain connects TRBV16 to TRBJ1-2, with D uncertain. V lost 7 bases and J lost 4, with 19 bases in between. Germline V CDR1 and CDR2: KGHSY, FQNENV. The CDR3 sequence is 15 residues long. The CDR3 sequence: CASTTTAGTGYGYTF. The CDR3 bases are TGTGCCAGCACCACTACAGCGGGAACTGGCTATGGCTACACCTTC.

The rearrangement uses TRBV6-6 and TRBJ2-1, with TRBD2 matching over 10 bases. The V gene's germline CDR1 is MNHNY and CDR2 SVGAGI (reference sequence). This CDR3 region has 13 residues. The trim removed 10 bases at V and 9 bases at J, leaving 9 bases unmatched. CDR3 DNA: TGTGCCATCACAGGGACTAGCGAGGGTGAGCAGTTCTTC. Residues: CAITGTSEGEQFF.

This clone came up once. V gene TRBV5-1 combines with J gene TRBJ1-1; D gene unclear. The CDR3 loop spans 13 amino acids. The germline V gene has CDR1 SGHRS and CDR2 YFSETQ. V lost 0 bases, J lost 1 base, and 4 bases lay in between. This CDR3 is CASSLVRNTEAFF. The CDR3 nucleotides are TGCGCCAGCAGCTTGGTAAGGAACACTGAAGCTTTCTTT.

J is TRBJ1-1 and V is TRBV28; D unresolved. The CDR3 covers 14 residues. V lost 6 bases and J lost 4, with 15 bases in between. CDR1 is MDHEN and CDR2 is SYDVKM in the germline V gene. The CDR3 sequence: CASSPGQAGTEAFF. CDR3 DNA sequence: TGTGCCAGCAGCCCGGGCCAGGCCGGCACTGAAGCTTTCTTT.

The chain uses TRBV27 and TRBJ1-2; D perhaps matches TRBD1 (6 bases). CDR1 MNHEY and CDR2 SMNVEV come from the germline V gene (reference sequence). The CDR3 has 13 residues. V lost 2 bases to trimming and J lost 6 bases, with 10 bases between them. Here the CDR3 DNA reads TGTGCCAGCAGTTTAACAGGGCGAGATGGCTACACCTTC. Encoded protein: CASSLTGRDGYTF.

The chain uses TRBV27 and TRBJ1-1, with D unresolved. Germline V lookup: CDR1 MNHEY, CDR2 SMNVEV (reference sequence). The length of the CDR3 is 15 residues. V shed 4 bases and J shed 0 bases, with 12 bases lying between them. Here the CDR3 reads CASSWVPGMNTEAFF. The CDR3 region has the DNA TGTGCCAGCAGTTGGGTTCCGGGCATGAACACTGAAGCTTTCTTT.

This chain connects TRBV30 to TRBJ2-3, with TRBD2 identical over 7 bases. This CDR3 spans 17 amino acids. Trimming at V came to 4 bases and at J to 0 bases, leaving 13 bases not matched to a gene. Germline CDR1 is GTSNPN and CDR2 is SVGIG (reference sequence). The CDR3 sequence: CAWNTRRGTTSTDTQYF. In DNA, the CDR3 is TGTGCCTGGAATACACGGCGTGGGACTACTAGCACAGATACGCAGTATTTT.

This clone came up once. The genes are TRBV11-2 and TRBJ1-6; a weak D match, TRBD1 (6 bases). Germline CDR1 and CDR2: SGHAT and FQNNGV. The V end lost 5 bases, the J end lost 0 bases, and 14 bases lay between the germline ends. This CDR3 has 17 amino acids. CDR3 in DNA: TGTGCCAGCAGCCGACCCAGGGGAAGCTCCTATAATTCACCCCTCCACTTT. This translates into CASSRPRGSSYNSPLHF.

V gene TRBV10-3 combines with J gene TRBJ1-2, with D perhaps matching TRBD1 (5 bases). V gave up 8 bases and J gave up 5 bases, with 21 bases separating them. The germline V gene encodes CDR1 ENHRY and CDR2 SYGVKD. The CDR3 loop spans 15 amino acids. CDR3 sequence: CAIGTTPRSPYGYTF. The CDR3 DNA sequence: TGTGCCATCGGGACGACTCCTAGGTCCCCTTATGGCTACACCTTC.

In its sample, this clone was seen once. The chain recombines TRBV6-6 with TRBJ2-2, with 7 bases matching TRBD1. J gave up 0 bases and V 6 bases, and 7 bases lay outside the gene matches. This CDR3 region has 16 residues. Per the germline V gene, CDR1 is MNHNY and CDR2 is SVGAGI (reference sequence). Written as DNA, the CDR3 is TGTGCCAGCAGCTCGGACAGGAACGCGAACACCGGGGAGCTGTTTTTT. This gives the protein CASSSDRNANTGELFF.

V gene TRBV7-9 combines with J gene TRBJ1-2; no clear D. Trimming removed 0 bases from V and 2 bases from J, with 10 bases in between. The V gene's germline CDR1 is SEHNR and CDR2 FQNEAQ (reference sequence). The CDR3 has 15 residues. DNA of the CDR3: TGTGCCAGCAGCTTAGCGCGTTCCAGAAACTATGGCTACACCTTC. Its protein is CASSLARSRNYGYTF.

The genes are TRBV7-9 and TRBJ2-3; 9 bases are shared with TRBD2. Losses at the gene ends were 4 bases for V and 3 bases for J; bases not matched to a gene: 8. The CDR3 spans 16 residues. Germline V gives CDR1 SEHNR, CDR2 FQNEAQ (reference sequence). The CDR3 region has the DNA TGTGCCAGCAGCTCCTTGGGCGGGAGGGCAACAGATACGCAGTATTTT. Translating gives CASSSLGGRATDTQYF. The full variable domain, its missing parts supplied by reference TRBV7-9 and TRBJ2-3, is DTGVSQNPRHKITKRGQNVTFRCDPISEHNRLYWYRQTLGQGPEFLTYFQNEAQLEKSRLLSDRFSAERPKGSFSTLEIQRTEQGDSAMYLCASSSLGGRATDTQYFGPGTRLTVL.

This sequence joins TRBV5-6 and TRBJ1-1; D is possibly TRBD1 (5 bases). Germline V gene data show CDR1 as SGHDT and CDR2 as YYEEEE. The ends were cut back, 0 bases at V and 0 bases at J, with 9 bases in the middle. The CDR3 extends over 15 amino acids. As DNA, the CDR3 is TGTGCCAGCAGCTTGGGACAGCCCTTGAACACTGAAGCTTTCTTT. Translated, it gives CASSLGQPLNTEAFF. Variable domain in full (rest from reference TRBV5-6 and TRBJ1-1): DAGVTQSPTHLIKTRGQQVTLRCSPKSGHDTVSWYQQALGQGPQFIFQYYEEEERQRGNFPDRFSGHQFPNYSSELNVNALLLGDSALYLCASSLGQPLNTEAFFGQGTRLTVV.

This rearrangement joins TRBV28 to TRBJ1-4, with 7 positions matching TRBD1. Germline V gene sequence: CDR1 MDHEN, CDR2 SYDVKM. The trim removed 4 bases at V and 3 bases at J, leaving 2 bases unmatched. The CDR3 extends over 14 amino acids. DNA for the CDR3: TGTGCCAGCAGTTCGGGACAGCCTAATGAAAAACTGTTTTTT. Amino acids: CASSSGQPNEKLFF.

This clone has just a few counts. This rearrangement joins TRBV6-5 to TRBJ1-2; tentative D call: TRBD1 (5 bases). V lost 0 bases to trimming and J lost 5 bases, with 13 bases between them. This CDR3 spans 15 amino acids. From germline, CDR1 is MNHEY and CDR2 SVGAGI. CDR3 sequence: CASSYSDNHYYGYTF. The CDR3 coding sequence is TGTGCCAGCAGTTACTCGGACAACCACTATTATGGCTACACCTTC.

The chain couples TRBV5-1 to TRBJ2-7, with D perhaps TRBD1 (5 bases). From germline, CDR1 is SGHRS and CDR2 YFSETQ. The CDR3 covers 13 residues. The V and J ends lost 5 bases and 2 bases respectively, with 11 bases between them. The CDR3 sequence: CASRFDRPYEQYF. CDR3 sequence (DNA): TGCGCCAGCAGATTCGACAGACCCTACGAGCAGTACTTC. The variable domain in full, completed from reference TRBV5-1 and TRBJ2-7, reads KAGVTQTPRYLIKTRGQQVTLSCSPISGHRSVSWYQQTPGQGLQFLFEYFSETQRNKGNFPGRFSGRQFSNSRSEMNVSTLELGDSALYLCASRFDRPYEQYFGPGTRLTVT.

The sample holds one count of this clone. The V call is TRBV4-2, the J call TRBJ1-6; 8 bases map to TRBD1. The CDR3 runs 16 residues. V dropped 3 bases and J dropped 6; count of bases not matched to a gene: 7. CDR1 is LGHNA and CDR2 is YNFKEQ in the germline V gene. DNA for the CDR3: TGTGCCAGCAGCCAGGGACGGGACAGGTCTAATTCACCCCTCCACTTT. Protein product: CASSQGRDRSNSPLHF.

The genes are TRBV7-9 and TRBJ2-2, with D possibly TRBD1 on 6 matching bases. The ends were cut back, 4 bases at V and 6 bases at J, with 12 bases in the middle. There are 14 residues in the CDR3. Germline CDR1 SEHNR, CDR2 FQNEAQ (reference sequence). The CDR3 loop is CASSSPTGAGELFF. The CDR3 bases are TGTGCCAGCAGCTCTCCGACAGGCGCCGGGGAGCTGTTTTTT.

This clone has only a few counts. This chain links TRBV10-1 with TRBJ2-7; D could derive from TRBD1 or TRBD2 (6 bases each). Trimming cost V 0 bases and J 2 bases, with 11 bases left between them. The CDR3 spans 15 residues. Germline lookup yields CDR1 WNHNN and CDR2 SYGVQD (reference sequence). The CDR3 nucleotides are TGCGCCAGCAGTGAGTCGAAGGGGGGAACCTACGAGCAGTACTTC. Protein: CASSESKGGTYEQYF.

The chain is built from TRBV14 and TRBJ2-1; 10 bases are a match to TRBD1. V trimming: 6 bases; J trimming: 12 bases; junction bases outside the gene matches: 5. In germline, CDR1 is SGHDN, CDR2 FVKESK. The CDR3 has 12 residues. The CDR3 is CASRHDRGPQFF. The DNA for the CDR3 is TGTGCCAGCAGACATGACAGGGGGCCGCAGTTCTTC. The complete variable domain, with remaining parts taken from reference TRBV14 and TRBJ2-1, reads EAGVTQFPSHSVIEKGQTVTLRCDPISGHDNLYWYRRVMGKEIKFLLHFVKESKQDESGMPNNRFLAERTGGTYSTLKVQPAELEDSGVYFCASRHDRGPQFFGPGTRLTVL.